Sequencing of this TCR beta chain was carried out in a study of blood T cell repertoires in COVID-19. On the study more broadly: Samples came from the United States, Italy and Spain, spanning acute and convalescent COVID-19.

The repertoire was sequenced with immunoSEQ multiplex PCR; TCRdb's copy has only in-frame clones and lacks some. The top ten clones hold 8% to 13% of a sample with more than 85,000 clones, approximately 84% of them seen once. This CDR3 has 15 residues. Germline V gene data show CDR1 as SGHVS and CDR2 as FNYEAQ. The V and J ends lost 3 bases and 8 bases, in that order; junction bases with no gene match: 7. Only a few counts were recorded for this clone. The V call is TRBV7-6, the J call TRBJ1-1; 12 bases are a match to TRBD1. This receptor was taken from a man aged 65 to 85 with acute or convalescent COVID-19. The sample comprised peripheral blood. CDR3 sequence reads: CASSFAGTGGEEAFF. In nucleotides, the CDR3 is TGTGCCAGCAGCTTCGCCGGGACAGGGGGCGAAGAAGCTTTCTTT.